Listed below are T cell receptor beta chains from one sample, sequenced in a study of blood T cell repertoires in COVID-19. Measured with immunoSEQ multiplex PCR; TCRdb has only the in-frame clones, and not every one. The sample consists of approximately 250,000 clones, 86% of them appearing once. Sequencing was performed on peripheral blood. All receptors come from a woman aged 60-75 years who had recovered from COVID-19. Both conserved end residues are part of each CDR3. The D gene is left open where the match is weak. Clone size is given for some rows only: seen once, a few or many times, or a class if the clone is expanded.

V,size,J,D,CDR3,DNA
TRBV2,-,TRBJ2-3,TRBD2,CASMMTSGGVADTQYF,TGTGCCAGCATGATGACTAGCGGGGGGGTGGCAGATACGCAGTATTTT
TRBV4-3,-,TRBJ1-3,TRBD1,CASSSPGTEEDTIYF,TGCGCCAGCAGCTCCCCCGGGACAGAGGAGGACACCATATATTTT
TRBV7-8,few,TRBJ1-2,TRBD1,CASSSRQGDFNYGYTF,TGTGCCAGCAGCTCTAGACAGGGGGACTTTAACTATGGCTACACCTTC
TRBV28,-,TRBJ1-1,-,CASSLVPTEAFF,TGTGCCAGCAGTTTAGTTCCAACTGAAGCTTTCTTT
TRBV7-6,-,TRBJ2-3,-,CASSLGAAGTDTQYF,TGTGCCAGCAGCCTGGGGGCTGCGGGCACAGATACGCAGTATTTT
TRBV7-2,-,TRBJ1-6,-,CASSLAADSPLHF,TGTGCCAGCAGCTTAGCGGCGGATTCACCCCTCCACTTT
TRBV7-3,-,TRBJ2-2,TRBD2,CASKIAGGANTGELFF,TGTGCCAGCAAGATAGCGGGGGGCGCGAACACCGGGGAGCTGTTTTTT
TRBV28,-,TRBJ2-2,-,CASILTGYLGELFF,TGTGCCAGCATTCTAACAGGGTATCTCGGGGAGCTGTTTTTT
TRBV28,-,TRBJ2-2,TRBD2,CASRGGDGELFF,TGTGCCAGCAGGGGGGGGGACGGGGAGCTGTTTTTT
TRBV3-1/TRBV3-2,few,TRBJ2-1,TRBD2,CASSQALLAGGLNEQFF,TGTGCCAGCAGCCAAGCCTTGCTAGCGGGGGGGTTAAATGAGCAGTTCTTC
TRBV18,-,TRBJ2-5,TRBD1,CASSPQLTGGEGTQYF,TGTGCCAGCTCACCTCAGTTAACAGGGGGCGAGGGGACCCAGTACTTC
TRBV12-2,-,TRBJ1-2,-,CASRFRGHRRMGYTF,TGTGCAAGTCGCTTTAGGGGGCACCGTCGAATGGGCTACACCTTC
TRBV27,-,TRBJ1-6,-,CASSLFSQGGVSPLHF,TGTGCCAGCAGTTTATTTTCGCAGGGAGGTGTTTCACCCCTCCACTTT
TRBV6-2/TRBV6-3,-,TRBJ1-6,-,CASSSQGIRNSPLHF,TGTGCCAGCAGTTCTCAGGGGATAAGGAATTCACCCCTCCACTTT
TRBV19,few,TRBJ1-5,TRBD1,CASSQPDRASNQPQHF,TGTGCCAGTAGTCAACCAGACAGGGCTAGCAATCAGCCCCAGCATTTT
TRBV4-3,-,TRBJ1-1,-,CASSSGWGLNTEAFF,TGCGCCAGCAGCTCAGGGTGGGGATTGAACACTGAAGCTTTCTTT